This note documents a single T cell receptor (beta chain) sequence. Its cognate antigen is unknown. A read error may produce the germline difference seen at one junction end. The data stem from a study of T cells in Graves' hyperthyroidism and ophthalmopathy. Whole-study findings and limits: Peripheral blood also featured most of the thyroid clonotypes expanded above 0.001.

Per germline, CDR1 MDHEN and CDR2 SYDVKM. CDR3 length: 16 amino acids. TCR beta CDR3 region amplification was performed from RNA transcripts. Carried out on the TCR CDR3, a first-round RT-PCR used the HTBI primer set. TCRdb re-analysed the multiplex PCR reads in MiXCR, keeping a single row per CDR3 protein. The sample lists fewer than 750,000 distinct CDR3 sequences, roughly 15% occurring once. The receptor's source is a woman in her thirties or forties with Graves' ophthalmopathy. The sample consisted of blood. V and J are TRBV28 and TRBJ1-6; D is ambiguous. DNA of the CDR3: TGTGCCAGCAGTTTTATCCTCCTTGGGTCTAATTCACTCCTCCACTTT. This encodes CASSFILLGSNSLLHF.